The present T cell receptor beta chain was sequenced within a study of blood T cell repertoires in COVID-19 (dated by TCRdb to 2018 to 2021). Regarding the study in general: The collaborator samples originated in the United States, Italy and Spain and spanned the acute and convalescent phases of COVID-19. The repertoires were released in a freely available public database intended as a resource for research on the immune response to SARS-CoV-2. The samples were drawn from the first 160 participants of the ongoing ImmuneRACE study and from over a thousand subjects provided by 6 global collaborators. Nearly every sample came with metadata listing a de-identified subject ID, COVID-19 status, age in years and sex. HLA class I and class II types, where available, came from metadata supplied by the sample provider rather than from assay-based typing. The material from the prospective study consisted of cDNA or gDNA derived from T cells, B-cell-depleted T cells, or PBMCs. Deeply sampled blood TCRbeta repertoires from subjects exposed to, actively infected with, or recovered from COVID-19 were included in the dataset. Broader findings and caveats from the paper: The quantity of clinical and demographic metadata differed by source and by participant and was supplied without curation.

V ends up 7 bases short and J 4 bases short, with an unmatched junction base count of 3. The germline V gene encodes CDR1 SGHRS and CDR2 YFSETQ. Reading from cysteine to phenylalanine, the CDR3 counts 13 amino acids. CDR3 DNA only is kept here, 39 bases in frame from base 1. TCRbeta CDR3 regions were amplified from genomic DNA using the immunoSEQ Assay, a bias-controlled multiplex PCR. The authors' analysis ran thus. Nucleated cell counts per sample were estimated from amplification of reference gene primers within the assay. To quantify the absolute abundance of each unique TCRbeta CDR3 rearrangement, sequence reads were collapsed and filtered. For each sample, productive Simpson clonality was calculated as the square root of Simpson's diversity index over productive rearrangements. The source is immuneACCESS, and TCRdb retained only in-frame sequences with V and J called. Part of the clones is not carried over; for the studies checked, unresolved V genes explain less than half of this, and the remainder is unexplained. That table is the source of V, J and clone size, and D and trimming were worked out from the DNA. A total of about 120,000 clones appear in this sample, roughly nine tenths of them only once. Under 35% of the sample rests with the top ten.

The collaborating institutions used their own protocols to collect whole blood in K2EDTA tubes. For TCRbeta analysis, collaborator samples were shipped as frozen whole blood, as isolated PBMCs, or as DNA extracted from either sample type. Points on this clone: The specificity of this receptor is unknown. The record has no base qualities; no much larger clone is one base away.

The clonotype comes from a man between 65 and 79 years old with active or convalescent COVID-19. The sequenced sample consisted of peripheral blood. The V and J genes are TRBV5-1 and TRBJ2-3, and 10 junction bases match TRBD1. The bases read TGCGCCAGCGGACAGGGGGGACCAGATACGCAGTATTTT. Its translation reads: CASGQGGPDTQYF. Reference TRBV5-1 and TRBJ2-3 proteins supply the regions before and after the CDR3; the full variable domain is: KAGVTQTPRYLIKTRGQQVTLSCSPISGHRSVSWYQQTPGQGLQFLFEYFSETQRNKGNFPGRFSGRQFSNSRSEMNVSTLELGDSALYLCASGQGGPDTQYFGPGTRLTVL.